The TCR beta chain under discussion was sequenced for a study of T cells in localized non-small cell lung cancer. Measured with immunoSEQ multiplex PCR; TCRdb has only the in-frame clones, and not every one. The data contain some 38,000 clones, around nine tenths of them singletons. Germline V gene lookup returns CDR1 MNHEY and CDR2 SVGAGI. V lost 2 bases, J lost 3 bases, and 4 bases stayed unmatched. The CDR3 consists of 15 residues. The rearrangement joins TRBV6-5 to TRBJ1-2; 9 nucleotides line up with TRBD1. The starting material was peripheral blood, obtained before any cancer treatment. This TCR was sampled from a female donor aged 60 or older with stage I lung adenocarcinoma. The CDR3 region has the DNA TGTGCCAGCAGTTACCAGGACAGGGGTTACTATGGCTACACCTTC. It codes for CASSYQDRGYYGYTF.